A selection of T cell receptor beta chains follows, all from one sample in a study of blood T cell repertoires in COVID-19. The data were produced by immunoSEQ multiplex PCR, yet TCRdb's version contains in-frame clones alone and is incomplete. This sample has 150,000 to 200,000 clones, with roughly four fifths found just once. The source material was peripheral blood. Source of these receptors: a woman at least 80 years old with COVID-19, enrolled during active disease. Each CDR3 is given with its conserved first and last residue. The D gene is left open where the match is weak. Clone size is given for some rows only: seen once, a few or many times, or a class if the clone is expanded.

size	V	J	D	CDR3	DNA
-	TRBV2	TRBJ1-4	-	CASSTSGDWREKLFF	TGTGCCAGCAGTACGAGTGGGGACTGGCGGGAAAAACTGTTTTTT
-	TRBV18	TRBJ2-1	TRBD2	CASSLTSGRAAEQFF	TGTGCCAGCTCACTGACTAGCGGGAGGGCGGCTGAGCAGTTCTTC
-	TRBV19	TRBJ1-4	TRBD1	CASSFSGGSANEKLFF	TGTGCCAGTAGTTTTTCAGGGGGCAGTGCTAATGAAAAACTGTTTTTT
few	TRBV4-2	TRBJ1-2	-	CASSPHRDLDYGYTF	TGTGCCAGCAGCCCGCACAGGGATTTGGACTATGGCTACACCTTC
-	TRBV9	TRBJ2-7	-	CASSKGPGREQYF	TGTGCCAGCAGCAAAGGACCGGGAAGGGAGCAGTACTTC
-	TRBV18	TRBJ2-2	TRBD1	CASSPWTGGNTGELFF	TGTGCCAGCTCACCATGGACAGGGGGTAACACCGGGGAGCTGTTTTTT
-	TRBV11-1	TRBJ1-1	TRBD1	CASRPGQGGRTEAFF	TGTGCCAGCAGGCCGGGACAGGGAGGGCGGACTGAAGCTTTCTTT
-	TRBV7-8	TRBJ2-1	TRBD2	CASSSQGLAGDEQFF	TGTGCCAGCAGCTCACAGGGACTAGCGGGAGATGAGCAGTTCTTC
many	TRBV14	TRBJ2-7	-	CASSQLDGVGQYF	TGTGCCAGCAGCCAATTAGACGGGGTGGGGCAGTACTTC
once	TRBV5-6	TRBJ2-3	TRBD1	CASTSRGLAPITDTQYF	TGTGCCAGCACCTCCAGGGGGCTAGCGCCAATCACAGATACGCAGTATTTT
-	TRBV28	TRBJ1-1	-	CASSLRPGYTEAFF	TGTGCCAGCAGTTTAAGGCCAGGGTACACTGAAGCTTTCTTT
-	TRBV2	TRBJ2-2	-	CASSGANTGELFF	TGTGCCAGCAGTGGGGCCAACACCGGGGAGCTGTTTTTT
-	TRBV6-2/TRBV6-3	TRBJ2-3	TRBD2	CASSLRGGADTQYF	TGTGCCAGCAGCCTCCGGGGGGGCGCAGATACGCAGTATTTT
few	TRBV19	TRBJ1-2	-	CASSIQGNYGYTF	TGTGCCAGTAGTATCCAGGGGAACTATGGCTACACCTTC
-	TRBV7-8	TRBJ1-2	-	CASSLGFEANYGYTF	TGTGCCAGCAGCTTAGGATTCGAGGCTAACTATGGCTACACCTTC
-	TRBV12-3/TRBV12-4	TRBJ1-6	-	CASSLLGEPLHF	TGTGCCAGCAGTTTACTCGGGGAACCCCTCCACTTT
-	TRBV19	TRBJ1-1	-	CASNVYPGNTEAFF	TGTGCCAGTAATGTATACCCGGGGAACACTGAAGCTTTCTTT
-	TRBV11-2	TRBJ2-2	-	CASRTSRAGELFF	TGTGCCAGCAGGACCTCCAGGGCCGGGGAGCTGTTTTTT
once	TRBV27	TRBJ2-1	TRBD2	CASSLGTSPENEQFF	TGTGCCAGCAGTTTAGGGACTAGCCCCGAGAATGAGCAGTTCTTC
-	TRBV7-6	TRBJ1-1	-	CASSAWPRQAMNTEAFF	TGTGCCAGCAGCGCTTGGCCCAGACAGGCCATGAACACTGAAGCTTTCTTT
-	TRBV27	TRBJ2-3	-	CASSSSQALRTDTQYF	TGTGCCAGCAGTTCAAGTCAGGCCCTCAGGACAGATACGCAGTATTTT
-	TRBV10-3	TRBJ1-3	TRBD1	CAISTGGSGNTIYF	TGTGCCATCAGCACAGGGGGCTCTGGAAACACCATATATTTT
few	TRBV27	TRBJ1-2	-	CASSVRFGGNYGYTF	TGTGCCAGCAGTGTTCGTTTTGGCGGGAACTATGGCTACACCTTC
-	TRBV12-3/TRBV12-4	TRBJ2-2	-	CASSPAGELFF	TGTGCCAGCAGTCCCGCCGGGGAGCTGTTTTTT
-	TRBV5-5	TRBJ2-5	-	CASSVLPGETQYF	TGTGCCAGCAGCGTCCTCCCGGGGGAGACCCAGTACTTC
-	TRBV11-3	TRBJ1-1	-	CASSLADWTLGYTEAFF	TGTGCCAGCAGCTTAGCCGATTGGACACTCGGGTACACTGAAGCTTTCTTT
-	TRBV7-2	TRBJ2-7	TRBD2	CASSLEETLAGHSYEQYF	TGTGCCAGCAGCTTAGAGGAGACTCTAGCGGGACATTCCTACGAGCAGTACTTC
-	TRBV19	TRBJ2-3	TRBD1	CASSRQGRGVSTDTQYF	TGTGCCAGTAGCCGACAGGGGCGCGGGGTTAGCACAGATACGCAGTATTTT
-	TRBV7-9	TRBJ1-2	TRBD1	CASSRDRGRYGYTF	TGTGCCAGCAGCCGCGACAGGGGCCGATATGGCTACACCTTC
-	TRBV4-1	TRBJ2-5	-	CASSQDTSRETQYF	TGCGCCAGCAGCCAAGATACTAGCAGAGAGACCCAGTACTTC
-	TRBV20-1	TRBJ1-2	-	CSARSGSGYTF	TGCAGTGCTAGATCAGGGTCTGGCTACACCTTC
-	TRBV7-8	TRBJ2-3	TRBD2	CASSSGTSGGAGTDTQYF	TGTGCCAGCAGCTCCGGGACTAGCGGGGGGGCCGGTACAGATACGCAGTATTTT
-	TRBV7-2	TRBJ1-4	TRBD1	CASSLAPGQGLVGEKLFF	TGTGCCAGCAGCTTAGCACCGGGACAGGGTCTTGTGGGTGAAAAACTGTTTTTT
-	TRBV19	TRBJ2-5	-	CASALRGGAETQYF	TGTGCCAGCGCGCTAAGGGGGGGCGCGGAGACCCAGTACTTC
-	TRBV5-1	TRBJ1-4	TRBD1	CASRYPTGGDEKLFF	TGCGCCAGCAGATATCCGACAGGGGGAGATGAAAAACTGTTTTTT
-	TRBV28	TRBJ2-5	-	CASSNPLWGVQETQYF	TGTGCCAGCAGCAACCCCCTGTGGGGGGTCCAAGAGACCCAGTACTTC